These 11 T cell receptor beta chains were sequenced from one sample in a study of T cell responses to AZD1222 COVID-19 vaccine. The table came from immunoSEQ multiplex PCR; TCRdb's copy has only in-frame clones and leaves some out. This sample carries 100,000 to 150,000 clones, about nine tenths of them seen once, and the ten largest clones take around 7.8%. The starting material was peripheral blood, obtained on day 0 of AZD1222 vaccination. These receptors came from an adult in good health.

The genes are TRBV5-1 and TRBJ2-7; 7 positions agree with TRBD1. The length of the CDR3 is 13 residues. The ends lost 4 bases at V and 3 bases at J; junction bases unmatched: 4. Germline V gene sequence: CDR1 SGHRS, CDR2 YFSETQ. CDR3 in amino acids: CASSSRQGYEQYF. The CDR3, as DNA: TGCGCCAGCAGCAGCAGACAGGGCTACGAGCAGTACTTC.

The rearrangement links TRBV28 to TRBJ1-1, with 8 bases identical to TRBD1. Per germline, CDR1 MDHEN and CDR2 SYDVKM. Trimming took 7 bases from V and 0 from J; bases not matched to a gene: 4. This CDR3 contains 14 residues. The DNA of the CDR3 is TGTGCCAGCAAAACAGGGGGTATGAACACTGAAGCTTTCTTT. Encoded protein: CASKTGGMNTEAFF.

The V gene is TRBV11-3, the J gene TRBJ2-5; 12 nucleotides agree with TRBD2. Per the germline V gene, CDR1 is SGHNT and CDR2 is YENEEA. The CDR3 has 17 amino acids. V was clipped by 1 base and J by 4 bases; unmatched bases: 7. The CDR3 DNA is TGTGCCAGCAGCTTAGGTCTGACTAGCGGGAGTACAGAGACCCAGTACTTC. Its protein product is CASSLGLTSGSTETQYF. Variable domain in full (rest from reference TRBV11-3 and TRBJ2-5): EAGVVQSPRYKIIEKKQPVAFWCNPISGHNTLYWYLQNLGQGPELLIRYENEEAVDDSQLPKDRFSAERLKGVDSTLKIQPAELGDSAVYLCASSLGLTSGSTETQYFGPGTRLLVL.

This sequence joins TRBV6-5 and TRBJ1-4; 9 positions agree with TRBD1. Per germline, CDR1 MNHEY and CDR2 SVGAGI. This CDR3 has 14 amino acids. Trimming took 6 bases from V and 6 from J; bases not matched to a gene: 5. The CDR3 nucleotides are TGTGCCAGCAGGGGACAGGGTTGGGATGAAAAACTGTTTTTT. Protein: CASRGQGWDEKLFF.

The rearrangement uses TRBV5-1 and TRBJ2-5, with 13 bases aligning to TRBD2. Germline CDR1 and CDR2: SGHRS and YFSETQ. V trimming: 1 base; J trimming: 4 bases; junction bases outside the gene matches: 1. The CDR3 is 15 residues long. The CDR3 region is CASSLTSGRAETQYF. The CDR3 nucleotides are TGCGCCAGCAGCTTGACTAGCGGGAGGGCAGAGACCCAGTACTTC.

V usage is TRBV10-3 and J usage is TRBJ2-7, with D maybe TRBD1 (7 bases). V shed 11 bases and J shed 1 base, with 12 bases lying between them. CDR1 is ENHRY, CDR2 SYGVKD, per germline. The CDR3 consists of 12 residues. CDR3 residues: CAAQGGSYEQYF. In nucleotides, the CDR3 is TGTGCCGCCCAGGGGGGTTCCTACGAGCAGTACTTC.

The chain carries TRBV11-2 and TRBJ2-7, with 7 nucleotides matching TRBD1. The CDR3 length is 15 residues. Unmatched junction bases numbered 9, after V lost 5 bases and J lost 2 bases. Per germline, CDR1 SGHAT and CDR2 FQNNGV. The CDR3 spells CASSHYRGRTYEQYF. The CDR3 coding sequence is TGTGCCAGCAGCCACTACAGGGGTAGGACCTACGAGCAGTACTTC.

This chain uses TRBV19 with TRBJ1-3; tentatively, D is TRBD1 (5 bases). The CDR3 has 15 residues. The V gene lost 7 bases and the J gene lost 0 bases, with 13 bases spanning the gap. The germline V gene encodes CDR1 LNHDA and CDR2 SQIVND (reference sequence). The CDR3 nucleotides read TGTGCCAGTACCTCGGGGACTTTCTCTGGAAACACCATATATTTT. This encodes CASTSGTFSGNTIYF.

The chain carries TRBV6-6 and TRBJ2-2, with D unclear. V lost 0 bases and J 1 base, leaving 3 bases between the germline ends. This CDR3 is built from 14 residues. Germline assignment: CDR1 MNHNY and CDR2 SVGAGI (reference sequence). CDR3 DNA sequence: TGTGCCAGCAGTTACTCGGGGAACACCGGGGAGCTGTTTTTT. Translation gives CASSYSGNTGELFF.

The CDR3 here is CASSQAGRTYEQYF. As DNA, the CDR3 is TGTGCCAGCAGCCAGGCAGGCCGAACCTACGAGCAGTACTTC. This chain uses TRBV27 with TRBJ2-7; no clear D. Germline assignment: CDR1 MNHEY and CDR2 SMNVEV (reference sequence). Trimming cost V 6 bases and J 2 bases, with 14 bases left between them. The CDR3 is 14 residues long.

The chain joins TRBV27 to TRBJ2-3, with a weak D call TRBD1 (5 bases). The CDR3 consists of 17 residues. V shed 4 bases and J shed 2 bases, with 19 bases lying between them. CDR1 and CDR2 (germline): MNHEY, SMNVEV (reference sequence). The CDR3 DNA follows: TGTGCCAGCAGTTCAAACCGGCAGGGAATTTACACAGATACGCAGTATTTT. Translated: CASSSNRQGIYTDTQYF.